This T cell receptor beta chain was retrieved from a study of beta chain features in type 1 diabetes. Study-level information: The samples had 107,917,701 sorted cells examined in all. General study points: Any HLA-type effect on TCRB rearrangement remained unresolved here. Insertion counts at VDJ junctions were lower in type 1 diabetes patients, who also showed more deletions there.

This clone was detected only a few times. The antigen remains unidentified. The CDR3 covers 13 residues. Germline-derived CDR1 and CDR2 are SGHNT and YYREEE (reference sequence). The trim removed 3 bases at V and 5 bases at J, leaving 2 bases unmatched. Of the isolated RNA, all was reverse transcribed, and so the sequenced material was expressed TCRB transcripts. This table comes from immunoSEQ multiplex PCR, and its TCRdb copy is limited to in-frame clones, with some not included. The sample consists of hundreds of thousands of clones, around a sixth of them appearing once. Stem cell-like memory, regulatory, central memory and naive CD4+ cells were sorted via CD45RO/CCR7/CD25/CD127/CD95/CD27.

Sequencing input: naive CD4+ T cells from blood. The TCR was taken from a man aged 18 to 29 in good health. V gene TRBV5-4 combines with J gene TRBJ2-5; TRBD2 agrees at 9 bases. CDR3 residues: CASSSSGEETQYF. DNA for the CDR3: TGTGCCAGCAGCTCTAGCGGGGAGGAGACCCAGTACTTC.